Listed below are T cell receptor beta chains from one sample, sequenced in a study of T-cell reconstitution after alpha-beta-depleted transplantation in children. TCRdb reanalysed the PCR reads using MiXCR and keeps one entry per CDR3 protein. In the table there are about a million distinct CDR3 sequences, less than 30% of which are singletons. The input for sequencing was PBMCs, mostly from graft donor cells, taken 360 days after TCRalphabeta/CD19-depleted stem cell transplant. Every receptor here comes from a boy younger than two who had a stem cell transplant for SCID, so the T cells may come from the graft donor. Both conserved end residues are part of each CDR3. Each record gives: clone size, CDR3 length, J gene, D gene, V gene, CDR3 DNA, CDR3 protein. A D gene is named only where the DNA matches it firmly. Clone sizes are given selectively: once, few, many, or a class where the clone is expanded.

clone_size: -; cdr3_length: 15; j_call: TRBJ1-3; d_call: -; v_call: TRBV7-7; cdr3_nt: TGTGCCAGCAGCTTATCAGCTAACTCTGGAAACACCATATATTTT; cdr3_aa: CASSLSANSGNTIYF
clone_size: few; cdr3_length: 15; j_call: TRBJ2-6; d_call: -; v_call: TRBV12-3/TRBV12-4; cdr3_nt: TGTGCCAGCAGTCCCCTTGGAACTGGGGCCAACGTCCTGACTTTC; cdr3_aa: CASSPLGTGANVLTF
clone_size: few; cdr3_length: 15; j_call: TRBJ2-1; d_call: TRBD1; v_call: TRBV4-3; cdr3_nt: TGCGCCAGCAGCCAAGGACGGGACAGGGAGGGTGAGCAGTTCTTC; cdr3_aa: CASSQGRDREGEQFF
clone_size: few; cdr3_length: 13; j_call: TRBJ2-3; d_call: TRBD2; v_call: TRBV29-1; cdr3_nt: TGCAGCGGGCGCGGGGGTAGCACAGATACGCAGTATTTT; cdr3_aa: CSGRGGSTDTQYF
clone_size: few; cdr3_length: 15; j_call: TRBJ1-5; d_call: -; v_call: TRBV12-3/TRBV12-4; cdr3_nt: TGTGCCAGCAGTTTAAAGGGTTTTAGCAATCAGCCCCAGCATTTT; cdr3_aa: CASSLKGFSNQPQHF
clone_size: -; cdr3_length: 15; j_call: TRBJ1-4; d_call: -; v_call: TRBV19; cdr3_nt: TGTGCCAGTAGTATAATCGTTGCAACTAATGAAAAACTGTTTTTT; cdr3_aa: CASSIIVATNEKLFF
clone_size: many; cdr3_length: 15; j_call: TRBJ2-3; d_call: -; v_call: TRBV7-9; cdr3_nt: TGTGCCAGCAGCCCTAGGGGAGGCGACACAGATACGCAGTATTTT; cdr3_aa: CASSPRGGDTDTQYF
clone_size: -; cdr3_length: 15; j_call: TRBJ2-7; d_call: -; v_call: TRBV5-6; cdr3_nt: TGTGCCAGCAGCATCCGACAGACGGGCTTCGGCGAGCAGTACTTC; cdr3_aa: CASSIRQTGFGEQYF
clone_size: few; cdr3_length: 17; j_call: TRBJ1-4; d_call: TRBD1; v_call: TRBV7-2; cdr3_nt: TGTGCCAGCAGCCCGGGACAGGGATTTACAACTAATGAAAAACTGTTTTTT; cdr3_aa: CASSPGQGFTTNEKLFF
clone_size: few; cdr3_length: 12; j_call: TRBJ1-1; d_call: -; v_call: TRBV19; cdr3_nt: TGTGCCAGTAACTGGGGGACCACTGAAGCTTTCTTT; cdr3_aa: CASNWGTTEAFF
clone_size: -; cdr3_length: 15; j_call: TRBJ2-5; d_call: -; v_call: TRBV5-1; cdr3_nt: TGCGCCAGCAGCTTGGGTATACAGCTCCAAGAGACCCAGTACTTC; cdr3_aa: CASSLGIQLQETQYF
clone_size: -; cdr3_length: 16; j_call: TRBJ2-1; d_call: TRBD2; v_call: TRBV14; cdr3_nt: TGTGCCAGCAGCCAGCAAGCGGGAAGCTCCTACAATGAGCAGTTCTTC; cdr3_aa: CASSQQAGSSYNEQFF
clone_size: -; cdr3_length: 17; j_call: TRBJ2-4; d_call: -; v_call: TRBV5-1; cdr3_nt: TGCGCCAGCAGCTTGGAGCCAGGCAGCTTAGCCAAAAACATTCAGTACTTC; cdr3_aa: CASSLEPGSLAKNIQYF
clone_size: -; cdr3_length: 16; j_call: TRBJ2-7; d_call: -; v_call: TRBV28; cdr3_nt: TGTGCCAGCAGGACCCTCTTAGGGGTACTAACCTACGAGCAGTACTTC; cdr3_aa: CASRTLLGVLTYEQYF
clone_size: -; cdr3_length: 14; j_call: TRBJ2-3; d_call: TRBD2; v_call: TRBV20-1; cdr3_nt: TGCAGTGCCTCGACTAGCGGGGGGGGAGATACGCAGTATTTT; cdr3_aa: CSASTSGGGDTQYF
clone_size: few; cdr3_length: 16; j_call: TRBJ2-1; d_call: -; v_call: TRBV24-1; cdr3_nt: TGTGCCACCAGTGATTCGACAGCTGTCGCCTACAATGAGCAGTTCTTC; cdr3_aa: CATSDSTAVAYNEQFF
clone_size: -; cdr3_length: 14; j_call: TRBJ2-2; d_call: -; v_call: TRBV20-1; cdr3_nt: TGCAGTGCTAGAGAAGGACGGCGCACCGGGGAGCTGTTTTTT; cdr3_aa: CSAREGRRTGELFF
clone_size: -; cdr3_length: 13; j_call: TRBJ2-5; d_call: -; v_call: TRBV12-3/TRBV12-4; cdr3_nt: TGTGCCAGCAGTAATCCTCCTTCGGAGACCCAGTACTTC; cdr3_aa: CASSNPPSETQYF
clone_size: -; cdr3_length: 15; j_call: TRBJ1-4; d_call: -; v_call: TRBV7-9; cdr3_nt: TGTGCCAGCAGTACCCCTAGGGACGGGGATGAAAAACTGTTTTTT; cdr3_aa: CASSTPRDGDEKLFF
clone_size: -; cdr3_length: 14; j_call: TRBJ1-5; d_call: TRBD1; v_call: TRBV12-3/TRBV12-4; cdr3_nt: TGTGCCAGCACCCCAGGGGGTTCCAATCAGCCCCAGCATTTT; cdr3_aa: CASTPGGSNQPQHF
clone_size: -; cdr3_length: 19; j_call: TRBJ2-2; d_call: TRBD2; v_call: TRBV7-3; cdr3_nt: TGTGCCAGCAGCTTCAGGGGGACTAGCGGGGGGACGAACACCGGGGAGCTGTTTTTT; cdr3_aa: CASSFRGTSGGTNTGELFF
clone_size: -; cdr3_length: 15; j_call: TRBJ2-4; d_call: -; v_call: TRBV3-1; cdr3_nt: TGTGCCAGCAGCCAAGTCCAGCTAGCCAAAAACATTCAGTACTTC; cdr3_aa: CASSQVQLAKNIQYF
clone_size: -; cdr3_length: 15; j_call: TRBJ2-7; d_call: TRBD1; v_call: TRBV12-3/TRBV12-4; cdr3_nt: TGTGCCAGCAGTTTCTGGGACAGGGGGCTCTACGAGCAGTACTTC; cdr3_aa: CASSFWDRGLYEQYF
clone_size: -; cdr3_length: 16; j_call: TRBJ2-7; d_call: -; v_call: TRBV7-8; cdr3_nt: TGTGCCAGCAGCTCGTTCAGCGGGCAGAGGACCTACGAGCAGTACTTC; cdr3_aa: CASSSFSGQRTYEQYF
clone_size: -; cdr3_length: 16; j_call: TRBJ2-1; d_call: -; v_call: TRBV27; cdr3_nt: TGTGCCAGCAGTTACGATGCCGGGACGGAGGGCGATGAGCAGTTCTTC; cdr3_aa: CASSYDAGTEGDEQFF
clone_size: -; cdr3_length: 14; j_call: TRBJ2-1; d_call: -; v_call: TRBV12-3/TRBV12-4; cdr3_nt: TGTGCCAGCAGCGTAGGGTTCGGCGACAATGAGCAGTTCTTC; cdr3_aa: CASSVGFGDNEQFF
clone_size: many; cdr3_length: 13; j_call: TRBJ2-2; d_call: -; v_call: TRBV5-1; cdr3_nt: TGCGCCAGCAGCTTGGTTGTCACCGGGGAGCTGTTTTTT; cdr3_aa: CASSLVVTGELFF
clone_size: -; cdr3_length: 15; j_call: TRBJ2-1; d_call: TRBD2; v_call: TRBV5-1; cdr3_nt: TGCGCCAGCAGCAAGGGACTAGCGGGGGGGGATGAGCGGTTCTTC; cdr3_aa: CASSKGLAGGDERFF
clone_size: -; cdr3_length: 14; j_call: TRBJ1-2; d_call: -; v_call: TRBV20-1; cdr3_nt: TGCAGTGCTATGTTAACTGCCACTAACTATGGCTACACCTTC; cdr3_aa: CSAMLTATNYGYTF
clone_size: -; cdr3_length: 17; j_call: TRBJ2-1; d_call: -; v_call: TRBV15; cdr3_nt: TGTGCCACCAGCATTTCACCGGGCAGGGCAAGCTACAATGAGCAGTTCTTC; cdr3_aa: CATSISPGRASYNEQFF
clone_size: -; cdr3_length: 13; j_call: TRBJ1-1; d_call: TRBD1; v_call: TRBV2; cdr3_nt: TGTGCCAGCAGTGACGGACAGGGCACTGAAGCTTTCTTT; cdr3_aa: CASSDGQGTEAFF
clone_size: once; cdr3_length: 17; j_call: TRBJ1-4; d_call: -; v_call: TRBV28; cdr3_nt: TGTGCCAGCAGTTCACGGGACAACGGGTTGAGTAGTGAAAAACTGTTTTTT; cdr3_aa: CASSSRDNGLSSEKLFF
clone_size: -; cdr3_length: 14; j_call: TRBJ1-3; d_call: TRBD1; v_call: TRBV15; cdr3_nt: TGTGCCACCAGCCGGGACAGGGCAGGAAACACCATATATTTT; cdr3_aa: CATSRDRAGNTIYF
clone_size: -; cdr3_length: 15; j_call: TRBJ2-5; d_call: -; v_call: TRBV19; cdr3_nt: TGTGCCAGTAGTTCCATCCGGGACTCTCAAGAGACCCAGTACTTC; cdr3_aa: CASSSIRDSQETQYF
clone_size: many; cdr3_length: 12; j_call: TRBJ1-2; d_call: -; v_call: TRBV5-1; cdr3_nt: TGTGCCAGCAGTTTAGGCGGGAATGGCTACACCTTC; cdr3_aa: CASSLGGNGYTF
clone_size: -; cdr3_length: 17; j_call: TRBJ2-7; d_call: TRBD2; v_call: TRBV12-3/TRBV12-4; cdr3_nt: TGTGCCAGCAGTTTAGCGATACAGAGACTAGCAGTCTACGAGCAGTACTTC; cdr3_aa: CASSLAIQRLAVYEQYF
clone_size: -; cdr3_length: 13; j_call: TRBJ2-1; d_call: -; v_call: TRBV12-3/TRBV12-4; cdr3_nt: TGTGCCAGCAGTTTCGGCAAGAACAATGAGCAGTTCTTC; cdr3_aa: CASSFGKNNEQFF
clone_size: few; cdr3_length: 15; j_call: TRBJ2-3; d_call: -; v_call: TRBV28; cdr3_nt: TGTGCCAGCAGTTTATTTTGGGGAGGCACAGATACGCAGTATTTT; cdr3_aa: CASSLFWGGTDTQYF
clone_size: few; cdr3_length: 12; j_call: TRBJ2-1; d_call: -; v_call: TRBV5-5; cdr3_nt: TGTGCCAGCAGCTTCTACAACAATGAGCAGTTCTTC; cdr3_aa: CASSFYNNEQFF
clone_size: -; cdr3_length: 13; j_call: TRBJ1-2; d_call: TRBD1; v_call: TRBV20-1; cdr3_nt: TGCAGTGCTTTACAACAGGGGTTCTATGGCTACACCTTC; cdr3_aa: CSALQQGFYGYTF
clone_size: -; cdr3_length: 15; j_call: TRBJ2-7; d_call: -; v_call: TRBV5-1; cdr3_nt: TGCGCCAGCAGCTTGGCCAGTGAGACACCCTACGAGCAGTACTTC; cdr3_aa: CASSLASETPYEQYF
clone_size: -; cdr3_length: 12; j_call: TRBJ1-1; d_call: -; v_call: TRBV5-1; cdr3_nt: TGCGCCAGCAGCTTGACCCTTAAGGAAGCTTTCTTT; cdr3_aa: CASSLTLKEAFF
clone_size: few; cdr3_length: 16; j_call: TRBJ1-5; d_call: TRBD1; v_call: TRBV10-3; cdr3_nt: TGTGCCATCTTATTTGACCGGGACAGGATCAATCAGCCCCAGCATTTT; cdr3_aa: CAILFDRDRINQPQHF
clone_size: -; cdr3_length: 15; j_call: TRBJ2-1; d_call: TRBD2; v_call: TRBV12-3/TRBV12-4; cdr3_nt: TGTGCCAGCAGCCCGGGGGGGCGGACTAACAATGAGCAGTTCTTC; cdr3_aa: CASSPGGRTNNEQFF
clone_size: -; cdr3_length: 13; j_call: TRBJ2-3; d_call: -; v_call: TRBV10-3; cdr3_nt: TGTGCCATCAAGGGCGGAGGCACAGATACGCAGTATTTT; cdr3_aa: CAIKGGGTDTQYF
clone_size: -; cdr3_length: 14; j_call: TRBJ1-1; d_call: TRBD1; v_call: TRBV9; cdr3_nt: TGTGCCAGCAGCGTAGGGGACAGGGTCACTGAAGCTTTCTTT; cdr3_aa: CASSVGDRVTEAFF
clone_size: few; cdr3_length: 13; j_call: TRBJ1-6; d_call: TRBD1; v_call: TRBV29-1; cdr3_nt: TGCAGCGCCCAGGACAGGCCAAATTCACCCCTCCACTTT; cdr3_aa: CSAQDRPNSPLHF
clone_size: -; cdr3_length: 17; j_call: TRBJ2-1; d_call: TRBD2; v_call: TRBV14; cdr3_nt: TGTGCCAGCAGCCTCTCCTCCGAGACTAGCGGGTACCCTGAGCAGTTCTTC; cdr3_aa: CASSLSSETSGYPEQFF
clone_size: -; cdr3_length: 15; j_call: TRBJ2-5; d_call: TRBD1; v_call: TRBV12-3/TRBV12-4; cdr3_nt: TGTGCCAGCAACGGACAGGGGGCGCCCCCCGAGACCCAGTACTTC; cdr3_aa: CASNGQGAPPETQYF
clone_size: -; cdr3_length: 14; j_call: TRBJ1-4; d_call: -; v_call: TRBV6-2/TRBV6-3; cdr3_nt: TGTGCCAGCAGTTACAGGGAAGGTGTCGAAAAACTGTTTTTT; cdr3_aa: CASSYREGVEKLFF
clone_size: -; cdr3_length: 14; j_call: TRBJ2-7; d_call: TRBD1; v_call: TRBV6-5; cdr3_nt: TGTGCCAGCAGGTCGGGACAGACGCGTTACGAGCAGTACTTC; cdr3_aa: CASRSGQTRYEQYF
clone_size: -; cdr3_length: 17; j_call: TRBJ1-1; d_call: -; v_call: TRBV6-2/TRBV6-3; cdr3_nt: TGTGCCAGCAGTTACCCAACCCCGGGCAATCGGAACACTGAAGCTTTCTTT; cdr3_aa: CASSYPTPGNRNTEAFF
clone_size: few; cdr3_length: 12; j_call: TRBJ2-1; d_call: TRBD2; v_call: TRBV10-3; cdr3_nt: TGTGCCATCAGCGACGAGGGGAGGGTGCAGTTCTTC; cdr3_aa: CAISDEGRVQFF
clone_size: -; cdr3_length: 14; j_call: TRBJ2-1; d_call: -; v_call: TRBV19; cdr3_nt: TGTGCCAGTAGCTTTTACACCCCGCCGGGTGAGCAGTTCTTC; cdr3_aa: CASSFYTPPGEQFF
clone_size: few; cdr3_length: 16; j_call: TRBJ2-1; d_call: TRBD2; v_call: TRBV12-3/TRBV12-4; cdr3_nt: TGTGCCAGCAGTTCCCTTGGGGCTAGCGGGGACAATGAGCAGTTCTTC; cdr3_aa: CASSSLGASGDNEQFF